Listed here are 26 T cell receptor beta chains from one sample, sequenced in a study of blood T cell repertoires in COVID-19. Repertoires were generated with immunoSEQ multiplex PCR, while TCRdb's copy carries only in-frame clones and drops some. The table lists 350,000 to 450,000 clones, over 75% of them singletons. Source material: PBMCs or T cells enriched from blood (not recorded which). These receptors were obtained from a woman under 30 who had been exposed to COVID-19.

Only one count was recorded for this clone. The CDR3 is CASSLDRGSDSPLHF. The CDR3 region has the DNA TGCGCCAGCAGCTTGGATCGGGGTTCCGATTCACCCCTCCACTTT. The chain carries TRBV5-1 and TRBJ1-6; no clear D gene. V lost 0 bases to trimming and J lost 8 bases, with 12 bases between them. CDR1 is SGHRS, CDR2 YFSETQ, per germline. CDR3 length: 15 amino acids.

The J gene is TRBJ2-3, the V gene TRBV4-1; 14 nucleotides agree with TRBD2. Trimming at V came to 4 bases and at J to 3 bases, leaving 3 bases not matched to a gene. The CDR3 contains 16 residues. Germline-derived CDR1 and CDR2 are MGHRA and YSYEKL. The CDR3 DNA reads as TGCGCCAGCAGCCCGACTAGCGGGGGGGCAACAGATACGCAGTATTTT. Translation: CASSPTSGGATDTQYF.

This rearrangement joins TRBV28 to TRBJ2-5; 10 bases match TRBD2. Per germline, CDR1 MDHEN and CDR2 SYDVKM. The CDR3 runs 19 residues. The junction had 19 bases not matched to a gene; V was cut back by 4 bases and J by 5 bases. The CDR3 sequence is CASSSGLWASGGAGETQYF. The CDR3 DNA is TGTGCCAGCAGTTCTGGCTTGTGGGCGAGCGGGGGGGCTGGGGAGACCCAGTACTTC.

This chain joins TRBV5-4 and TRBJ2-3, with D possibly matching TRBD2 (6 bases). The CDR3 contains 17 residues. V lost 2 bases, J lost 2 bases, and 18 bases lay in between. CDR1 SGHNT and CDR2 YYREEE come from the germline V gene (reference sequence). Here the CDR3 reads CASSLPRGTRNTDTQYF. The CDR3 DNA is TGTGCCAGCAGCTTACCCCGGGGGACTCGGAACACAGATACGCAGTATTTT.

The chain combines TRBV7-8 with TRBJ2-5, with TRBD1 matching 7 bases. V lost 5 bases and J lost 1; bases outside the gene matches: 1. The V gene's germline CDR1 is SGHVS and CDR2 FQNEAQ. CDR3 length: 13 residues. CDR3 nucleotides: TGTGCCAGCAGCGGACAGGCCCAAGAGACCCAGTACTTC. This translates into CASSGQAQETQYF.

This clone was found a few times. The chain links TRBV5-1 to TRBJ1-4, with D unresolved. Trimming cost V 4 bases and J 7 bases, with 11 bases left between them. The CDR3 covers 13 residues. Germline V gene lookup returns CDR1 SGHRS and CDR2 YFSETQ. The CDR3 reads CASSKLGSEKLFF. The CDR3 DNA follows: TGCGCCAGCAGCAAACTGGGGAGTGAAAAACTGTTTTTT.

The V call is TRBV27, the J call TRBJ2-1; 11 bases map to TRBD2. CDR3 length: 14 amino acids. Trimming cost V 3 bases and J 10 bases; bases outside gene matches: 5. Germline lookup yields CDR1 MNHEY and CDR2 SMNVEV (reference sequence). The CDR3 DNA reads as TGTGCCAGCAGTTTGCTAGCGGGGGGCAGGGAGCAGTTCTTC. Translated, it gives CASSLLAGGREQFF.

As DNA, the CDR3 is TGTGCCAGCCCCGACGGGCGGGGGGGTCATGAGCAGTTCTTC. This translates into CASPDGRGGHEQFF. The V call is TRBV2, the J call TRBJ2-1; 9 positions agree with TRBD2. Germline V lookup: CDR1 SNHLY, CDR2 FYNNEI. V shed 8 bases and J 8 bases; nucleotides not matched to a gene: 10. This CDR3 is 14 amino acids long. The variable domain in full, completed from reference TRBV2 and TRBJ2-1, reads EPEVTQTPSHQVTQMGQEVILRCVPISNHLYFYWYRQILGQKVEFLVSFYNNEISEKSEIFDDQFSVERPDGSNFTLKIRSTKLEDSAMYFCASPDGRGGHEQFFGPGTRLTVL.

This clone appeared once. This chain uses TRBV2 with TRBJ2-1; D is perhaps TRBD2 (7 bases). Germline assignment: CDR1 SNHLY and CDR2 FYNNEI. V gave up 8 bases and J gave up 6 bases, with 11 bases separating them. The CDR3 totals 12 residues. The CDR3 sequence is CASGRGFNEQFF. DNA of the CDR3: TGTGCCAGCGGGAGGGGGTTCAATGAGCAGTTCTTC.

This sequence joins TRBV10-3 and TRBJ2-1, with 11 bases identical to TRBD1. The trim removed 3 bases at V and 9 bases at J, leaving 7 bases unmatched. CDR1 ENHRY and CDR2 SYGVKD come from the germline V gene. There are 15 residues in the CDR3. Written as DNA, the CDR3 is TGTGCCATCAGTGAAGGACAGGGGGCGGGTACTGAGCAGTTCTTC. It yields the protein CAISEGQGAGTEQFF.

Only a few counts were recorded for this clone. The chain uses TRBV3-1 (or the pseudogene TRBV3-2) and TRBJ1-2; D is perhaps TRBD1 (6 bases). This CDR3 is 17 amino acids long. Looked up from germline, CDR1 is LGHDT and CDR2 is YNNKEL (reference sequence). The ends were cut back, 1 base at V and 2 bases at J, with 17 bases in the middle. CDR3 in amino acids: CASSQAAGAGDNYGYTF. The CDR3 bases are TGTGCCAGCAGCCAAGCCGCGGGGGCGGGGGACAACTATGGCTACACCTTC.

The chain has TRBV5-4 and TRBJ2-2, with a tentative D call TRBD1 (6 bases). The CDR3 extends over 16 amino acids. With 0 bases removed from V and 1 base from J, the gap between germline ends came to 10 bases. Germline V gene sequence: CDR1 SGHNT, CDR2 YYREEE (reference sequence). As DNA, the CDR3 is TGTGCCAGCAGCTTGGAAGGACAGCAGAACACCGGGGAGCTGTTTTTT. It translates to CASSLEGQQNTGELFF. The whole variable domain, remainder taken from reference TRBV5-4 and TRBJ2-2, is ETGVTQSPTHLIKTRGQQVTLRCSSQSGHNTVSWYQQALGQGPQFIFQYYREEENGRGNFPPRFSGLQFPNYSSELNVNALELDDSALYLCASSLEGQQNTGELFFGEGSRLTVL.

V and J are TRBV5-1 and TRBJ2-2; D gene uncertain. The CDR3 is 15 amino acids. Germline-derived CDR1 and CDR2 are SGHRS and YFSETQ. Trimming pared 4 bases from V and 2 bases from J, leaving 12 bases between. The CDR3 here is CASSPRQANTGELFF. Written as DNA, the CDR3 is TGCGCCAGCAGCCCCAGACAAGCCAACACCGGGGAGCTGTTTTTT.

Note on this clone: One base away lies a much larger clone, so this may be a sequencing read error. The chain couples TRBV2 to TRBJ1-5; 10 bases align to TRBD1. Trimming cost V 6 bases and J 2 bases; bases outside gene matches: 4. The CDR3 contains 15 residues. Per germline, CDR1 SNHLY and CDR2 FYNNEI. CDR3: CASSRTGGGNQPQHF. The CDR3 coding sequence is TGTGCCAGCAGCCGGACAGGGGGTGGCAATCAGCCCCAGCATTTT.

The CDR3 here is CASSDLSGNSYEQYF. The CDR3 DNA is TGTGCCAGCAGTGACCTATCGGGGAACTCCTACGAGCAGTACTTC. The chain carries TRBV25-1 and TRBJ2-7, with a possible D match to TRBD2 (5 bases). V dropped 3 bases and J dropped 0 bases, with 12 bases sitting between them. The CDR3 is 15 residues long. Germline V gives CDR1 MGHDK, CDR2 SYGVNS.

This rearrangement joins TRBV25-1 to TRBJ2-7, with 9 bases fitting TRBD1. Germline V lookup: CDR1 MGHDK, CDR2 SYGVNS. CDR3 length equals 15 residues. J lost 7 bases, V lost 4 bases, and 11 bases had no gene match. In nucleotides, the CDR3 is TGTGCCAGCAGTGCTCCGGGACAGGGACGATGGGAGCAGTACTTC. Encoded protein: CASSAPGQGRWEQYF.

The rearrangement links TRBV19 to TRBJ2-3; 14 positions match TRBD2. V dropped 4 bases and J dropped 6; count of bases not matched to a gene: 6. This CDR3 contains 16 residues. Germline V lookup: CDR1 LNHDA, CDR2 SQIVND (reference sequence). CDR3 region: CASSTTSGRVGDTQYF. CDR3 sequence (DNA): TGTGCCAGTAGTACGACTAGCGGGAGGGTAGGGGATACGCAGTATTTT.

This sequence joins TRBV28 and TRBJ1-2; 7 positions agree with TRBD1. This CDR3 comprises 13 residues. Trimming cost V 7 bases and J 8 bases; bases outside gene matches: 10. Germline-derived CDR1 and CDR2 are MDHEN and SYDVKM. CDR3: CASTKGGQRGYTF. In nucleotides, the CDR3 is TGTGCCAGCACTAAGGGGGGACAGCGAGGCTACACCTTC.

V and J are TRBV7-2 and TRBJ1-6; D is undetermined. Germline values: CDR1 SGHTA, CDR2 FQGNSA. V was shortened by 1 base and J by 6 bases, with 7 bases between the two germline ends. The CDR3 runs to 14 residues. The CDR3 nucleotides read TGTGCCAGCAGCTTAGGAGGGCTTAATTCACCCCTCCACTTT. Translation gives CASSLGGLNSPLHF.

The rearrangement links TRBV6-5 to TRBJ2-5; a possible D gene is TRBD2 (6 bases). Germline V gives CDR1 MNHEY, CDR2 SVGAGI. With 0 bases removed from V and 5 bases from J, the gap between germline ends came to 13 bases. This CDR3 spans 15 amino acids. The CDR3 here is CASSYSGGVRETQYF. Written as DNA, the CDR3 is TGTGCCAGCAGTTACTCGGGCGGGGTGCGGGAGACCCAGTACTTC.

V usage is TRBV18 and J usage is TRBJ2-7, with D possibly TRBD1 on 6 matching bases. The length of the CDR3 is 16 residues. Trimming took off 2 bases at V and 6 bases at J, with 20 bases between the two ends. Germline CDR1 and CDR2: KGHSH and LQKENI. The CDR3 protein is CASSPVQGLTQGEQYF. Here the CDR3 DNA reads TGTGCCAGCTCACCAGTGCAGGGGCTAACCCAGGGCGAGCAGTACTTC.

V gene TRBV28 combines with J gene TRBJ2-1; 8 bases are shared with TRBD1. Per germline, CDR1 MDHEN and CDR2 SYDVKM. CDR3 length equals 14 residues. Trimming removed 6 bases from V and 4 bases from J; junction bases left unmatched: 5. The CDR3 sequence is CASSSGQEYNEQFF. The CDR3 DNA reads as TGTGCCAGCAGCTCGGGACAGGAGTACAATGAGCAGTTCTTC.

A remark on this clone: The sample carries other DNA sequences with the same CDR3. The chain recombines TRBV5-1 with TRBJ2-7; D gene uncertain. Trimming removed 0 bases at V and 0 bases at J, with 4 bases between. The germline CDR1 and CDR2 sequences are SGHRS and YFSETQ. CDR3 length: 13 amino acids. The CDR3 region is CASSLASSYEQYF. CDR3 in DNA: TGCGCCAGCAGCTTGGCGTCCTCCTACGAGCAGTACTTC.

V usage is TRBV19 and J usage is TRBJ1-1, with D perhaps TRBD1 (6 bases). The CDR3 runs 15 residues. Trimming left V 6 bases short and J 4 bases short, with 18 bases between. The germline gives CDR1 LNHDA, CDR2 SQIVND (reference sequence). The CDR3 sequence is CASRPEDSSITEAFF. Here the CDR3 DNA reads TGTGCCAGTAGACCGGAGGACAGCTCAATCACTGAAGCTTTCTTT.

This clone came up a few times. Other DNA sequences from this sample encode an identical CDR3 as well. The CDR3: CASSLGQVNTEAFF. CDR3 bases: TGCGCCAGCAGCTTGGGACAGGTGAACACTGAAGCTTTCTTT. The chain links TRBV5-1 to TRBJ1-1; tentative D call: TRBD1 (6 bases). This CDR3 spans 14 amino acids. CDR1 and CDR2 from the germline V gene are SGHRS and YFSETQ. V was clipped by 0 bases and J by 0 bases, with 6 bases between them.

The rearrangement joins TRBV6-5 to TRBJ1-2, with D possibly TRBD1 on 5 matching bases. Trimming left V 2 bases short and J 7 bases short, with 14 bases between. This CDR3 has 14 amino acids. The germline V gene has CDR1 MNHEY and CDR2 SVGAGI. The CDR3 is CASSYSDSLGGYTF. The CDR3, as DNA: TGTGCCAGCAGTTACAGCGACAGCTTGGGTGGCTACACCTTC.